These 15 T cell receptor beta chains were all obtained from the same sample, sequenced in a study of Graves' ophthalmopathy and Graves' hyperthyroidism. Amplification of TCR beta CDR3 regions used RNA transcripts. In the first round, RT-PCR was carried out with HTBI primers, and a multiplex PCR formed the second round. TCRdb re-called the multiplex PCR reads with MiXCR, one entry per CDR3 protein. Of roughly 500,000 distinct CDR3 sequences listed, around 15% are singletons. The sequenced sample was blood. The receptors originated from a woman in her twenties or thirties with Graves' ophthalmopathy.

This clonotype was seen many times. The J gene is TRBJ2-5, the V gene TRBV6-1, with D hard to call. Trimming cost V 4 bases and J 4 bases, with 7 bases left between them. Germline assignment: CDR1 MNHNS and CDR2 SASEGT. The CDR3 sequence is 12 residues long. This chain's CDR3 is CASSGGRETQYF. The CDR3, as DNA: TGTGCCAGCAGTGGAGGACGAGAGACCCAGTACTTC.

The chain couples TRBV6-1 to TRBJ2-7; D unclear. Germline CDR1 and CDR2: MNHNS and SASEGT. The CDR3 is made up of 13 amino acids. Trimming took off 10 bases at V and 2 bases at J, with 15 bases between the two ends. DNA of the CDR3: TGTGCCAACCTGGGTTCTGGAACCTACGAGCAGTACTTC. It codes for CANLGSGTYEQYF.

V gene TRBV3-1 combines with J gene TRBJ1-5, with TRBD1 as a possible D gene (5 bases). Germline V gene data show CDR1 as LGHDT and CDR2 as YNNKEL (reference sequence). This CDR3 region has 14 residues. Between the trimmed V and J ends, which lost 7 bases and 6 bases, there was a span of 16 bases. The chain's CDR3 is CASTEALGGQPQHF. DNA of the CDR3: TGTGCCAGCACCGAAGCCCTGGGGGGTCAGCCCCAGCATTTT. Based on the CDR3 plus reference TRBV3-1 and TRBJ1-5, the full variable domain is DTAVSQTPKYLVTQMGNDKSIKCEQNLGHDTMYWYKQDSKKFLKIMFSYNNKELIINETVPNRFSPKSPDKAHLNLHINSLELGDSAVYFCASTEALGGQPQHFGDGTRLSIL.

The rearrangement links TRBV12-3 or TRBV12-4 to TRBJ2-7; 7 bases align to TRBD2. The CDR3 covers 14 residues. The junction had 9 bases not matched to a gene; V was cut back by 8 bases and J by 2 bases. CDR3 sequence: CASGSGLVAYEQYF. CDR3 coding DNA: TGTGCCAGCGGTTCAGGACTAGTTGCCTACGAGCAGTACTTC.

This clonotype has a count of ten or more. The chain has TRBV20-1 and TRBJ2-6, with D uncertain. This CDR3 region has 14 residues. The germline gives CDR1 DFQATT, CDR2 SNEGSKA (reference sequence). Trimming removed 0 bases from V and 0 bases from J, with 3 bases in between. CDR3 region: CSARDGSGANVLTF. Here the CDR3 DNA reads TGCAGTGCTAGAGATGGCTCTGGGGCCAACGTCCTGACTTTC.

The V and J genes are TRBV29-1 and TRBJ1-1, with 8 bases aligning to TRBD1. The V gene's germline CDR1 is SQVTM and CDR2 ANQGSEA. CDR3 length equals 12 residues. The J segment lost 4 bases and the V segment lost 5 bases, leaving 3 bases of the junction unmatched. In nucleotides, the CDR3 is TGCAGCGTTCGCACAGGGGGCACTGAAGCTTTCTTT. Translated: CSVRTGGTEAFF.

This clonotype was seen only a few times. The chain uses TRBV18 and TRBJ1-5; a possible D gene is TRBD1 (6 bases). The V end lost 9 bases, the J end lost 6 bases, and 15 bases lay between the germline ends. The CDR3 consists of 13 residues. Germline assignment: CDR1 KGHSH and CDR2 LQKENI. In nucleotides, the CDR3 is TGTGCCAGTTCGGACAGTAGGGCTCAGCCCCAGCATTTT. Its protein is CASSDSRAQPQHF.

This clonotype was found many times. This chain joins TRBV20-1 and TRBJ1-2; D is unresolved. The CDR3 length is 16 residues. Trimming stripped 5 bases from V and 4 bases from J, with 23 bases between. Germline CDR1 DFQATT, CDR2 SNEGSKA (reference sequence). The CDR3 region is CSAHNPTRLDTYGYTF. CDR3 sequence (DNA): TGCAGTGCTCACAACCCCACGCGGTTAGACACCTATGGCTACACCTTC.

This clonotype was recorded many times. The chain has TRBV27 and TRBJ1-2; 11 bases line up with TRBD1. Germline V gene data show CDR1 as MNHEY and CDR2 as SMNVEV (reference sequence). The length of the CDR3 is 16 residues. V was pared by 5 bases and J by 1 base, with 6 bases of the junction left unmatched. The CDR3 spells CASSPGTGGSNYGYTF. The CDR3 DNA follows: TGTGCCAGCAGTCCCGGGACAGGGGGAAGTAACTATGGCTACACCTTC.

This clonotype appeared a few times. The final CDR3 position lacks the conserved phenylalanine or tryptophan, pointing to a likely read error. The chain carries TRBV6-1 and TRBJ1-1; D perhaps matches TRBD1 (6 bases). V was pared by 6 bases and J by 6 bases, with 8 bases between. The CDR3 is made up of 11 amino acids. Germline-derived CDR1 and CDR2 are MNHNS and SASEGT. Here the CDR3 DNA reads TGTGCCAGCAGCAGGGGAGCTGAAGCTTTCGTT. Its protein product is CASSRGAEAFV.

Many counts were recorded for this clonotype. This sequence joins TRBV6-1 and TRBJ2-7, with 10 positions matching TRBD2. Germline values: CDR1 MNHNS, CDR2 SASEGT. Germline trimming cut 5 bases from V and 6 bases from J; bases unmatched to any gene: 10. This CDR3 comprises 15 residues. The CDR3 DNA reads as TGTGCCAGCAGTATGGTAGCGGGAGGTCCCGTCGAGCAGTACTTC. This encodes CASSMVAGGPVEQYF.

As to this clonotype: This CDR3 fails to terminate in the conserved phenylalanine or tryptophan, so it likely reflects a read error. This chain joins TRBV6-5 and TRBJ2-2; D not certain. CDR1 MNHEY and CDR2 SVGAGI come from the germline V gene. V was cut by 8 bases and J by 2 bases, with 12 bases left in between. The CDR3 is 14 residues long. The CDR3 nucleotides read TGTGCCAGCGTTTATCCCAGTAACACCGGGGAGCTGTTTCTT. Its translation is CASVYPSNTGELFL.

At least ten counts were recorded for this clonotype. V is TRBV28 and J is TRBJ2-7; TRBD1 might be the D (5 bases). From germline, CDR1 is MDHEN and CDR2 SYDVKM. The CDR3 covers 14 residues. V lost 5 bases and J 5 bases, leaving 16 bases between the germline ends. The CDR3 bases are TGTGCCAGCAGTCCTCGACTGACAGCTAACGAGCAGTACTTC. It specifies CASSPRLTANEQYF.

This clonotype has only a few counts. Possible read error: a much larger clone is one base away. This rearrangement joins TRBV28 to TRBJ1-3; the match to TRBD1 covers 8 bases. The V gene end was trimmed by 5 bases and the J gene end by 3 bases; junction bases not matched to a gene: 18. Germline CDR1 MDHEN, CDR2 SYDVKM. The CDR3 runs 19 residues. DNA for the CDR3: TGTGCCAGCAGTCCCCAAGTGATTCGGTCAGGGGGCAGTGGAAACACCATATATTTT. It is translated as CASSPQVIRSGGSGNTIYF. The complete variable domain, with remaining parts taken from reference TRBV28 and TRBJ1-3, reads DVKVTQSSRYLVKRTGEKVFLECVQDMDHENMFWYRQDPGLGLRLIYFSYDVKMKEKGDIPEGYSVSREKKERFSLILESASTNQTSMYLCASSPQVIRSGGSGNTIYFGEGSWLTVV.

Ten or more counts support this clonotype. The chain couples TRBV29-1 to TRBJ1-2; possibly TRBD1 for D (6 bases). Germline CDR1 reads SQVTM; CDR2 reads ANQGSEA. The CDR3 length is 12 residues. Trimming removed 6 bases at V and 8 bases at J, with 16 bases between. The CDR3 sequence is CSVGQHGGGYTF. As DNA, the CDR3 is TGCAGCGTAGGACAGCACGGAGGGGGCTACACCTTC.